This entry lists 3 T cell receptor beta chains sequenced from one sample in a study of blood T cell repertoires in COVID-19. Here immunoSEQ multiplex PCR was the method, and the copy in TCRdb shows in-frame clones only, minus some. Among about 270,000 clones listed, more than 70% were seen once. What was sequenced was peripheral blood. These receptor sequences come from a woman younger than 35 with acute or convalescent COVID-19.

This clone was observed a few times. V gene TRBV11-3 combines with J gene TRBJ2-3; D gene uncertain. V was shortened by 1 base and J by 0 bases, with 8 bases between the two germline ends. This CDR3 spans 15 amino acids. Germline loops: CDR1 SGHNT, CDR2 YENEEA. The CDR3 protein is CASSLGSTSTDTQYF. The CDR3 DNA reads as TGTGCCAGCAGCTTAGGTTCGACTAGCACAGATACGCAGTATTTT.

The chain links TRBV21-1 to TRBJ1-4; the table's D gene call, TRBD1, was not cross checked with the DNA. TRBV21-1 is marked as a pseudogene. This CDR3 contains 15 residues. For the CDR3, the DNA is TGTGCCAGCACCCCCGGTCGGCACCCAGGGGAAAAACTGTTTTTT. Protein: CASTPGRHPGEKLFF.

In its sample, this clone was seen once. The rearrangement uses TRBV4-3 and TRBJ2-1; D possibly corresponds to TRBD2 (6 bases). The CDR3 runs 16 residues. CDR1 LGHNA and CDR2 YSLEER come from the germline V gene. V lost 3 bases to trimming and J lost 4 bases, with 16 bases between them. Here the CDR3 DNA reads TGCGCCAGCAGCCACCAGGCGGGATCGGGGTACAATGAGCAGTTCTTC. This gives the protein CASSHQAGSGYNEQFF.